This T cell receptor beta chain was recorded in a study of blood T cell repertoires in COVID-19. Turning to the study itself: In each case, the material was cDNA or gDNA derived from T cells, B-cell-depleted T cells, or PBMCs.

Method: immunoSEQ multiplex PCR; TCRdb's copy keeps in-frame clones and lacks some. The sample carries fewer than 450,000 clones, about 90% recorded once. The specimen sequenced was peripheral blood. This clonotype was obtained from a woman younger than 30 who had recovered from COVID-19.

CDR3 sequence (DNA): TGTGCCAGCTCACCGGGGCTGGGACTAACGGCTAACTATGGCTACACCTTC. Its translation is CASSPGLGLTANYGYTF. The V and J genes are TRBV18 and TRBJ1-2, with a tentative D call TRBD1 (5 bases). Trimming shortened V by 3 bases and J by 0 bases, and 17 bases separated the two germline ends. The germline gives CDR1 KGHSH, CDR2 LQKENI. This CDR3 has 17 amino acids.